The sequence of this T cell receptor beta chain was determined in a study of blood T cell repertoires in COVID-19. Only in-frame clones appear in the TCRdb table, and some are missing; sequencing was by immunoSEQ multiplex PCR. The sample yields about 250,000 clones, approximately 90% seen once. Participants' reported clinical history set cohort assignment. This CDR3 has 13 amino acids. Trimming at V came to 2 bases and at J to 5 bases, leaving 2 bases not matched to a gene. The chain has TRBV12-3 or TRBV12-4 and TRBJ2-5, with 7 nucleotides matching TRBD2. The sequence was obtained from a man aged 40-55 years who had recovered from COVID-19. Sequenced input: PBMCs or T cells enriched from blood (not recorded which). The CDR3 spells CASSLWEGETQYF. The CDR3 DNA reads TGTGCCAGCAGTTTATGGGAGGGGGAGACCCAGTACTTC.